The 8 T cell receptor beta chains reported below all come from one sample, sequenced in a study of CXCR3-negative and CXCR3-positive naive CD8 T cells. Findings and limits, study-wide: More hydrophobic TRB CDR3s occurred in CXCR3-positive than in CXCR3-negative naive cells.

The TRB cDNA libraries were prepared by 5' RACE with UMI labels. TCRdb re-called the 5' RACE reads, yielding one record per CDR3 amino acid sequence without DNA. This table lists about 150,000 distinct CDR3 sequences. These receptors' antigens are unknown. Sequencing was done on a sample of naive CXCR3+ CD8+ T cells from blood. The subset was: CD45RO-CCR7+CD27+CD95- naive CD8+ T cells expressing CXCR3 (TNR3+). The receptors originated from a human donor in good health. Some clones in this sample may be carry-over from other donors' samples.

The CDR3 is CSVVTSGRNTGELFF. The J gene is TRBJ2-2, the V gene TRBV29-1; TCRdb reports TRBD2, a call that lacks DNA to check it against. The CDR3 contains 15 residues. The V gene's germline CDR1 is SQVTM and CDR2 ANQGSEA.

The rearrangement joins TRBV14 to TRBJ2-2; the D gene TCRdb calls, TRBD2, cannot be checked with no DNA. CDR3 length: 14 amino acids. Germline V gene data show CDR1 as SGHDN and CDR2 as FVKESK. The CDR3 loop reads CASRPFGTTGELFF.

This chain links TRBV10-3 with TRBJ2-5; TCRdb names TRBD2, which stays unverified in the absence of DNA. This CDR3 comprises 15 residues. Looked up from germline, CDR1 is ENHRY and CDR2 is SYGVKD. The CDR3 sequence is CAISEGLAGRETQYF.

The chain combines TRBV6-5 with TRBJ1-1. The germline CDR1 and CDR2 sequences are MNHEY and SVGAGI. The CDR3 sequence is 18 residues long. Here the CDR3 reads CASSYSIYGLSRDTEAFF.

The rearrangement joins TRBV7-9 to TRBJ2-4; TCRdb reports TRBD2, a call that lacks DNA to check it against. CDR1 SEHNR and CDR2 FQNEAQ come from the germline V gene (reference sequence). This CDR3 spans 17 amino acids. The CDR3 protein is CASSTSGSGRGKNIQYF.

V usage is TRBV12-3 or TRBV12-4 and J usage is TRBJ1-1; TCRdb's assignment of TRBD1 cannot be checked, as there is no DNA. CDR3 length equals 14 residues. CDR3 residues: CASSFAGGNTEAFF.

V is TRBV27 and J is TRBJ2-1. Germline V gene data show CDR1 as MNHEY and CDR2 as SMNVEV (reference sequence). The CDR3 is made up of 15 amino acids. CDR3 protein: CASSLAIGGYNEQFF.

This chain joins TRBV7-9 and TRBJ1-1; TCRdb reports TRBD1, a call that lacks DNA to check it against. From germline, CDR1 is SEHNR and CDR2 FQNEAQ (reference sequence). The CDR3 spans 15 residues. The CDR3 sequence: CASSLGGGGEGEAFF.